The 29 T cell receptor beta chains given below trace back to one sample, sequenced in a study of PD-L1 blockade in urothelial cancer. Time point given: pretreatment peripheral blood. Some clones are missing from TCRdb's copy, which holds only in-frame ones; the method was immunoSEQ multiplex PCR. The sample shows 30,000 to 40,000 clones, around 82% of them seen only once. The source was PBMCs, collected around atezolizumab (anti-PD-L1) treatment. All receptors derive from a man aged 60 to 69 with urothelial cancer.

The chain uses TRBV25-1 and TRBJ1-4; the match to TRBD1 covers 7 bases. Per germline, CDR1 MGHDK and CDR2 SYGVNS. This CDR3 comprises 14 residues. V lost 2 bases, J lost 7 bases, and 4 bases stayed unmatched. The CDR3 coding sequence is TGTGCCAGCAGTGAAACAGGGGTATTTGAAAAACTGTTTTTT. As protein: CASSETGVFEKLFF.

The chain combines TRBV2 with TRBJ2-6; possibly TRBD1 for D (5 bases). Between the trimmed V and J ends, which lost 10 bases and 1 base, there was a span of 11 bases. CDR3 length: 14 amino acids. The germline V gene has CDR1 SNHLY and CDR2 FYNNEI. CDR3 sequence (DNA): TGTGCCACCAACCAGGGTTCTGGGGCCAACGTCCTGACTTTC. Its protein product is CATNQGSGANVLTF.

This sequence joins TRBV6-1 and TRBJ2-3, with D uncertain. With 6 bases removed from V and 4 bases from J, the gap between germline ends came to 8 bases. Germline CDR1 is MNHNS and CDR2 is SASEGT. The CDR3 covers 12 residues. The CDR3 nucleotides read TGTGCCAGCAGACCAAGCGCAGATACGCAGTATTTT. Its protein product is CASRPSADTQYF.

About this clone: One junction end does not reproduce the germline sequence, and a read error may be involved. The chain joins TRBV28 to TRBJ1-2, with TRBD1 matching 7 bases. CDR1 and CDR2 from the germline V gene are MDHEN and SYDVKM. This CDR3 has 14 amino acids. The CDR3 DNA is TGTGCCAGCAGTATCCTCGGGACAGCGTATGGTTACACCTTC. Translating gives CASSILGTAYGYTF.

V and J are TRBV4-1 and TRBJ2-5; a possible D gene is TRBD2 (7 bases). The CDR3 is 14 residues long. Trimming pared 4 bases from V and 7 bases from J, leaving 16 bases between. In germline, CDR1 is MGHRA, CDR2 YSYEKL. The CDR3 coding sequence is TGCGCCAGCAGCCGGGGGGGCGTAATCGGGACCCAGTACTTC. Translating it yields CASSRGGVIGTQYF.

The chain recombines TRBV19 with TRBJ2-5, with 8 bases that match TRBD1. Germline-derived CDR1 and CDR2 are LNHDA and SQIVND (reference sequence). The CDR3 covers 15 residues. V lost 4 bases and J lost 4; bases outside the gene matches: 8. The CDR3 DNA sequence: TGTGCCAGTAGTACAAAACAGGGGGGTTCAGAGACCCAGTACTTC. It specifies CASSTKQGGSETQYF.

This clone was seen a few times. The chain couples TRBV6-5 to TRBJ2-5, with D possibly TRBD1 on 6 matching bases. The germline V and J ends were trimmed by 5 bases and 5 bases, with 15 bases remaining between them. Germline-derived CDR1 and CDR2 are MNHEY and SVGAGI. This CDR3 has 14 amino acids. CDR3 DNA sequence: TGTGCCAGCAGTCACAGGGACATGAGGGAGACCCAGTACTTC. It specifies CASSHRDMRETQYF.

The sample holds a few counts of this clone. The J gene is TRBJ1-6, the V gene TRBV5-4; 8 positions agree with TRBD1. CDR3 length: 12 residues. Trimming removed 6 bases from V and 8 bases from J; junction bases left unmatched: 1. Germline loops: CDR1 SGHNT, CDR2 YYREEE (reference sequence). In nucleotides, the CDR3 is TGTGCCAGCAAACAGGGGGATTCACCCCTCCACTTT. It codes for CASKQGDSPLHF.

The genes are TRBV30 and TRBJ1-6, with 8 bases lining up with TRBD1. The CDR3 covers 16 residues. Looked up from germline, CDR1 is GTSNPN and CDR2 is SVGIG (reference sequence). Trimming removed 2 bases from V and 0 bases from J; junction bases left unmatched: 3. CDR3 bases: TGTGCCTGGAGTTGGGACAGGAGCTCCTATAATTCACCCCTCCACTTT. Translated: CAWSWDRSSYNSPLHF.

The CDR3 here is CASNSNYGYTF. The DNA for the CDR3 is TGTGCCAGCAACAGCAACTATGGCTACACCTTC. This chain uses TRBV28 with TRBJ1-2; D unresolved. V lost 7 bases, J lost 2 bases, and 5 bases lay in between. This CDR3 is 11 amino acids long. CDR1 and CDR2 (germline): MDHEN, SYDVKM.

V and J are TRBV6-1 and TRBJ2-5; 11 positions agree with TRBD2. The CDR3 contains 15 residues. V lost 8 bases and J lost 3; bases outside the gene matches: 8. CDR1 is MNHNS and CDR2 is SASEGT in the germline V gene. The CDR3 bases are TGTGCCAGCGCTAGACTAGCGGGGCGAGAAGAGACCCAGTACTTC. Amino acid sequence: CASARLAGREETQYF.

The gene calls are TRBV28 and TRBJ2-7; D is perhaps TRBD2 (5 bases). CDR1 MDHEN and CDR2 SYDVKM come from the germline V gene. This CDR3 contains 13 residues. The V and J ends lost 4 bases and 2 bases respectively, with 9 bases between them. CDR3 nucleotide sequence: TGTGCCAGCAGTTCCGGGGTTGCCTACGAGCAGTACTTC. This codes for CASSSGVAYEQYF.

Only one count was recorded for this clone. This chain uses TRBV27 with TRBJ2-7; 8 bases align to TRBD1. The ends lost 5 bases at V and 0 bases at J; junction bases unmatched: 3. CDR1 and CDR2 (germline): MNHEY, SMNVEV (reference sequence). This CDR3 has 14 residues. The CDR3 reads CASSKTGDSYEQYF. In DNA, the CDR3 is TGTGCCAGCAGTAAGACAGGGGACTCCTACGAGCAGTACTTC.

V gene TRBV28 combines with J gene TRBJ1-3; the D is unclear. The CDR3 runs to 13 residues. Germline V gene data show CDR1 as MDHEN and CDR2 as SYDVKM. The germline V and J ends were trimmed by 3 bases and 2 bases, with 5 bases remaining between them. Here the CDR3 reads CASSLIAGNTIYF. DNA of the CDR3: TGTGCCAGCAGTTTGATAGCTGGAAACACCATATATTTT.

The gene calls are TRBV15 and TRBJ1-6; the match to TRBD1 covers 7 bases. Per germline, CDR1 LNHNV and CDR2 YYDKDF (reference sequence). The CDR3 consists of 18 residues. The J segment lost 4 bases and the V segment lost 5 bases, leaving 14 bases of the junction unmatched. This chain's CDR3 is CATSPRLTGYLYNSPLHF. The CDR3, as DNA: TGTGCCACCAGCCCCCGCCTGACAGGGTATCTGTATAATTCACCCCTCCACTTT.

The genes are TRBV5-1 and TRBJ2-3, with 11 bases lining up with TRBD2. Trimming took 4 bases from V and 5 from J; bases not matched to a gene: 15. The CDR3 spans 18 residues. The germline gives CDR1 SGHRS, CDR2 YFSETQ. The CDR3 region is CASSPVGISGGARDTQYF. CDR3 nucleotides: TGCGCCAGCAGCCCGGTGGGGATTAGCGGGGGGGCCAGAGATACGCAGTATTTT.

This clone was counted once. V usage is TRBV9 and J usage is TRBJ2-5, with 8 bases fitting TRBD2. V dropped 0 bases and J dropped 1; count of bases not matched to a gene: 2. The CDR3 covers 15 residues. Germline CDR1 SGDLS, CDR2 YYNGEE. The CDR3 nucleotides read TGTGCCAGCAGCGTAGACCGGGGGGGCCAAGAGACCCAGTACTTC. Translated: CASSVDRGGQETQYF. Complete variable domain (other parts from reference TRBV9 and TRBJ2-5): DSGVTQTPKHLITATGQRVTLRCSPRSGDLSVYWYQQSLDQGLQFLIQYYNGEERAKGNILERFSAQQFPDLHSELNLSSLELGDSALYFCASSVDRGGQETQYFGPGTRLLVL.

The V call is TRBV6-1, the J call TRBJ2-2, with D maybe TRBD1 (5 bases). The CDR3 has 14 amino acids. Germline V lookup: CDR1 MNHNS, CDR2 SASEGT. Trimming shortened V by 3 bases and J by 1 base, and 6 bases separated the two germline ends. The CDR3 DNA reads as TGTGCCAGCAGTGATACAGGGAACACCGGGGAGCTGTTTTTT. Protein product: CASSDTGNTGELFF.

CDR3 loop: CAKGGVNTEAFF. In DNA, the CDR3 is TGTGCCAAGGGGGGGGTAAACACTGAAGCTTTCTTT. V is TRBV2 and J is TRBJ1-1; a weak D match, TRBD1 (6 bases). The CDR3 is 12 residues long. Germline V gives CDR1 SNHLY, CDR2 FYNNEI. V shed 10 bases and J shed 2 bases, with 11 bases lying between them.

CDR3 DNA sequence: TGCGCCAGCAGCCCCAGAGGGATTGGGACAGATACGCAGTATTTT. This codes for CASSPRGIGTDTQYF. V usage is TRBV4-1 and J usage is TRBJ2-3, with a possible D match to TRBD2 (5 bases). Trimming removed 4 bases from V and 3 bases from J, with 14 bases in between. Per germline, CDR1 MGHRA and CDR2 YSYEKL. This CDR3 is built from 15 residues.

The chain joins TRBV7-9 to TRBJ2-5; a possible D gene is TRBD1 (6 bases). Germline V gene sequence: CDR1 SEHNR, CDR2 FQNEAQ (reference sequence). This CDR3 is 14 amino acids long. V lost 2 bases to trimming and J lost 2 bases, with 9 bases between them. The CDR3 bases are TGTGCCAGCAGCTTACCAGGGGTACAAGAGACCCAGTACTTC. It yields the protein CASSLPGVQETQYF.

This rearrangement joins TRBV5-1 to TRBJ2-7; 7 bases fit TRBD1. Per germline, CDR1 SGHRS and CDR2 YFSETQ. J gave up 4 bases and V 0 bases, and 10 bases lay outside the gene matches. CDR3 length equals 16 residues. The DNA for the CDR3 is TGCGCCAGCAGCTTGGAAGTTGGGACAGACGTATACGAGCAGTACTTC. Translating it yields CASSLEVGTDVYEQYF.

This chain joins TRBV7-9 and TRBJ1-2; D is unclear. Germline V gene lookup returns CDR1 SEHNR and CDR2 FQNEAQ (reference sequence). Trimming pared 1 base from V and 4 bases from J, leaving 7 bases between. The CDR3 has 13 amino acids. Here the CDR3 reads CASSLGGVYGYTF. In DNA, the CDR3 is TGTGCCAGCAGCTTAGGGGGAGTCTATGGCTACACCTTC.

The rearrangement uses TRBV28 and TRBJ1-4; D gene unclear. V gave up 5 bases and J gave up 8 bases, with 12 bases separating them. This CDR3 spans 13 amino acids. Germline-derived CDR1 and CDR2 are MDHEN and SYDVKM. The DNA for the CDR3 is TGTGCCAGCAGTCTAGCAGGAGGAGAAAAACTGTTTTTT. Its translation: CASSLAGGEKLFF. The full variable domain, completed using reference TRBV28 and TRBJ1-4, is DVKVTQSSRYLVKRTGEKVFLECVQDMDHENMFWYRQDPGLGLRLIYFSYDVKMKEKGDIPEGYSVSREKKERFSLILESASTNQTSMYLCASSLAGGEKLFFGSGTQLSVL.

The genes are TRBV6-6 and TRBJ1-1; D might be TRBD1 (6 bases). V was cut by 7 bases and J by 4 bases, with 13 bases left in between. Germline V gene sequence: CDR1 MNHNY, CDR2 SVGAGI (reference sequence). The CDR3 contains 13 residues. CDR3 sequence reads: CASTKGVFTEAFF. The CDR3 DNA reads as TGTGCCAGCACTAAGGGGGTATTCACTGAAGCTTTCTTT.

CDR3 in DNA: TGTGCCAGCAGTTTTGGGGGGGCTGGCACTGAAGCTTTCTTT. Translated, it gives CASSFGGAGTEAFF. The chain uses TRBV27 and TRBJ1-1; D perhaps matches TRBD1 (6 bases). This CDR3 has 14 residues. Between the trimmed V and J ends, which lost 3 bases and 4 bases, there was a span of 12 bases. Germline-derived CDR1 and CDR2 are MNHEY and SMNVEV (reference sequence).

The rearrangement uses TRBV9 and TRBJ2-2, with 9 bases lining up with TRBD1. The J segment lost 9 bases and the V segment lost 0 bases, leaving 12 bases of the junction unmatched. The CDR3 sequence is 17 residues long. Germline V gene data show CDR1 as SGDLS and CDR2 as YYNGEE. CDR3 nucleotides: TGTGCCAGCAGCGTAGACTCCGGGACAGGGTCTGTGAGGGAGCTGTTTTTT. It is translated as CASSVDSGTGSVRELFF.

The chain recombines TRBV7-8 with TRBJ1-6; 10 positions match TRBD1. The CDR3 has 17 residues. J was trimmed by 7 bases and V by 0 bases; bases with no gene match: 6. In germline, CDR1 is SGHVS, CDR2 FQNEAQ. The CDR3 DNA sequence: TGTGCCAGCAGCTTAGCCTACAGGACAGGGGGGAATTCACCCCTCCACTTT. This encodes CASSLAYRTGGNSPLHF. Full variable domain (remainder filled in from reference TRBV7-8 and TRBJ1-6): GAGVSQSPRYKVAKRGQDVALRCDPISGHVSLFWYQQALGQGPEFLTYFQNEAQLDKSGLPSDRFFAERPEGSVSTLKIQRTQQEDSAVYLCASSLAYRTGGNSPLHFGNGTRLTVT.

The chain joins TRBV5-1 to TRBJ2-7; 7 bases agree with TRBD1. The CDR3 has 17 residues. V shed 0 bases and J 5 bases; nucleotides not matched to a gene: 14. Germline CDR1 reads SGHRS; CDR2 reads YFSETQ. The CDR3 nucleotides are TGCGCCAGCAGCTTGGACGTTGGGACAGCTCAGGCCCACGAGCAGTACTTC. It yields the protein CASSLDVGTAQAHEQYF.